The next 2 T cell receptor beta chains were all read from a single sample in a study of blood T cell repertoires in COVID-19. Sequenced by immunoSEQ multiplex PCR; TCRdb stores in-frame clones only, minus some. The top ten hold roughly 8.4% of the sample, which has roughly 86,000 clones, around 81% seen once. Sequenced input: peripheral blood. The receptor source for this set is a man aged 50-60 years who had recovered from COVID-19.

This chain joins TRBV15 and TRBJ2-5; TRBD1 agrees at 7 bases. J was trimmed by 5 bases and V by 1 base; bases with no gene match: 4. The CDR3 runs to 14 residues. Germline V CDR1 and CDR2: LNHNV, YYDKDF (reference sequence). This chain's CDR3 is CATSRGQGVETQYF. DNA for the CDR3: TGTGCCACCAGCAGAGGACAGGGAGTGGAGACCCAGTACTTC.

The CDR3 is CASSFGTGNYGYTF. The CDR3 DNA is TGTGCCAGCAGCTTCGGTACAGGGAACTATGGCTACACCTTC. This sequence joins TRBV5-4 and TRBJ1-2; tentatively, D is TRBD1 (6 bases). The CDR3 contains 14 residues. Trimming shortened V by 2 bases and J by 2 bases, and 10 bases separated the two germline ends. CDR1 and CDR2 from the germline V gene are SGHNT and YYREEE (reference sequence).